The entry below gives a single T cell receptor (beta chain) sequence along with its context. Its antigen is not yet known. Base qualities are not recorded, but no much larger clone differs from it by a single base. These data are taken from a study of blood T cell repertoires in COVID-19 (dated by TCRdb to between 2020 and 2021). Describing the broader study: Samples from collaborators originated in the United States, Italy and Spain and spanned both the acute and convalescent phases of COVID-19. The prospective study material was composed of cDNA or gDNA derived from T cells, B-cell-depleted T cells, or PBMCs. A de-identified subject ID, COVID-19 status, age in years and sex were almost always included in the sample metadata. The samples were drawn from two sources: the first 160 participants of the ongoing ImmuneRACE study, and over 950 subjects contributed by 6 global collaborators. Subjects who had been exposed to COVID-19, were actively infected with it, or had recovered from it provided the deeply sampled blood TCRbeta repertoires that made up the dataset. The repertoires were made available in a free public database intended to serve as a resource for research on the immune response to SARS-CoV-2. Where HLA class I and class II types were available, the types were taken from metadata supplied by the sample provider, not from assay-based typing.

The paper's findings and limits, for the study overall: Clinical and demographic metadata were provided uncurated, with the amount varying by source and participant.

TCRbeta CDR3 regions were amplified from genomic DNA by means of the immunoSEQ Assay, a bias-controlled multiplex PCR. Under the source paper's analysis protocol: The number of nucleated cells in each sample was estimated by amplification of reference gene primers within the assay. Sequence reads were collapsed and filtered to measure the absolute abundance of every unique TCRbeta CDR3 rearrangement. For each sample, productive Simpson clonality was calculated as the square root of Simpson's diversity index across productive rearrangements. This is the immuneACCESS table as TCRdb keeps it, with only in-frame sequences that have V and J called. A part of the clones is gone; compared with another copy, unresolved V genes explain less than half, and the rest is unexplained. D and trimming come from the DNA, and the V and J calls and clone size come from that table. The sample yields over 20,000 clones; approximately 82% were counted once. Of the sample, 30% to 40% is held by the ten largest clones.

Collaborating institutions collected whole blood in K2EDTA tubes following their own protocols. Collaborator samples were shipped for TCRbeta analysis as frozen whole blood, isolated PBMCs, or DNA extracted from either sample type. Trimming at the junction amounts to 0 bases on V and 0 bases on J, and the germline ends lie 8 bases apart. Looking up the germline V gene yields CDR1 KGHSH and CDR2 LQKENI. Spanning cysteine to phenylalanine, the CDR3 consists of 15 amino acids. The kept DNA is CDR3 alone, 45 bases in frame from the first base. Sequencing used peripheral blood. The chain joins TRBV18 to TRBJ1-1; no D gene can be assigned with confidence. This sequence originates from a human donor in a cohort sampled during active COVID-19. In nucleotides, the sequence is TGTGCCAGCTCACCACCGCGAACCCTGAACACTGAAGCTTTCTTT. Translation gives CASSPPRTLNTEAFF.